These T cell receptor beta chains were read from a single sample in a study of cytomegalovirus exposure and HLA in healthy donors. TCRdb keeps only in-frame clones here, not all; method: immunoSEQ multiplex PCR. The sample shows about 140,000 clones, and 2% to 2.5% sits with its ten largest clones. Sequencing was done on a sample of PBMCs. Receptors were obtained from a woman in her late teens or twenties in good health and CMV-seronegative. Each CDR3 is given with its conserved first and last residue. D genes are given only for firm matches.

d_gene | j_gene | v_gene | CDR3aa | CDR3nt
TRBD1 | TRBJ1-5 | TRBV7-2 | CASSLARTGSNQPQHF | TGTGCCAGCAGCTTAGCCCGGACAGGGAGCAATCAGCCCCAGCATTTT
NA | TRBJ2-5 | TRBV10-3 | CAISDQVWGHQETQYF | TGTGCCATCAGTGATCAGGTCTGGGGGCACCAAGAGACCCAGTACTTC
NA | TRBJ2-6 | TRBV9 | CASSAGSGANVLTF | TGTGCCAGCAGCGCGGGGTCTGGGGCCAACGTCCTGACTTTC
NA | TRBJ1-5 | TRBV4-1 | CASSQDQNQPQHF | TGCGCCAGCAGCCAAGATCAGAATCAGCCCCAGCATTTT
TRBD2 | TRBJ2-2 | TRBV9 | CASSVLSGREGTGELFF | TGTGCCAGCAGCGTACTTAGCGGGAGGGAGGGCACCGGGGAGCTGTTTTTT
NA | TRBJ1-3 | TRBV4-2 | CASSQEPAGVTTRFSGNTIYF | TGTGCCAGCAGCCAAGAACCCGCAGGGGTCACCACCCGATTCTCTGGAAACACCATATATTTT
NA | TRBJ1-3 | TRBV11-2 | CASSLGRGIRHSGNTIYF | TGTGCCAGCAGCTTAGGAAGGGGCATTCGGCACTCTGGAAACACCATATATTTT
TRBD1 | TRBJ1-1 | TRBV7-2 | CASSSTGGETEAFF | TGTGCCAGCAGCTCGACAGGGGGCGAAACTGAAGCTTTCTTT
NA | TRBJ2-3 | TRBV7-2 | CASSFPGLSTDTQYF | TGTGCCAGCAGCTTCCCGGGACTTAGCACAGATACGCAGTATTTT
TRBD2 | TRBJ2-7 | TRBV19 | CASSQTSGRYEQYF | TGTGCCAGTAGCCAGACTAGCGGGCGCTACGAGCAGTACTTC
NA | TRBJ2-1 | TRBV4-3 | CASSQDPADSYNEQFF | TGCGCCAGCAGCCAAGACCCTGCGGATTCCTACAATGAGCAGTTCTTC
TRBD2 | TRBJ2-1 | TRBV6-4 | CASSTTSGSSNEQFF | TGTGCCAGCAGCACAACTAGCGGGAGTAGCAATGAGCAGTTCTTC
NA | TRBJ1-4 | TRBV6-1 | CASSELAKNEKLFF | TGTGCCAGCAGTGAATTGGCCAAAAATGAAAAACTGTTTTTT
TRBD1 | TRBJ1-2 | TRBV7-2 | CASSLEETGGRGYTF | TGTGCCAGCAGCTTAGAAGAGACAGGGGGCCGGGGCTACACCTTC
TRBD1 | TRBJ1-1 | TRBV6-1 | CASSEATGGWGEAFF | TGTGCCAGCAGTGAAGCTACAGGGGGTTGGGGTGAAGCTTTCTTT
TRBD1 | TRBJ1-1 | TRBV7-3 | CASSLDGTGNTEAFF | TGTGCCAGCAGCTTAGATGGGACAGGGAACACTGAAGCTTTCTTT
TRBD1 | TRBJ2-5 | TRBV19 | CASSVTGGEEETQYF | TGTGCCAGTAGTGTGACAGGGGGCGAGGAAGAGACCCAGTACTTC
NA | TRBJ2-5 | TRBV25-1 | CASSEGQLQETQYF | TGTGCCAGCAGTGAAGGACAGCTACAAGAGACCCAGTACTTC
TRBD2 | TRBJ2-2 | TRBV5-1 | CASSPLGVAGVPGELFF | TGCGCCAGCAGCCCGCTCGGGGTAGCGGGAGTCCCCGGGGAGCTGTTTTTT
TRBD1 | TRBJ2-1 | TRBV19 | CASSLQGRDNEQFF | TGTGCCAGTAGTTTACAGGGGCGAGACAATGAGCAGTTCTTC
NA | TRBJ2-1 | TRBV9 | CASSDGSFRTNSYNEQFF | TGTGCCAGCAGCGATGGGAGTTTTAGGACGAACTCCTACAATGAGCAGTTCTTC
NA | TRBJ2-7 | TRBV2 | CASSYLGLSSYEQYF | TGTGCCAGCAGTTACTTAGGACTGAGCTCCTACGAGCAGTACTTC